The source of this T cell receptor (beta chain) is a study of CD8 T cells in ankylosing spondylitis. TCRdb reprocessed the 5' RACE reads via MiXCR and lists one record per CDR3 protein. The table shows 150,000 to 200,000 distinct CDR3 sequences, with 13% occurring only once. The V end was cut by 5 bases, the J end by 5 bases, with 15 bases between. This CDR3 is built from 13 residues. Germline CDR1 DFQATT, CDR2 SNEGSKA (reference sequence). The chain carries TRBV20-1 and TRBJ2-5, with D tentatively TRBD2 (6 bases). Sequences were obtained from blood, either unsorted or a sorted T cell fraction (not recorded which). The receptor's source is a male donor with ankylosing spondylitis or in good health (not recorded which). As DNA, the CDR3 is TGCAGTGCTCTCGGACTATCGGAGGAGACCCAGTACTTC. Residues: CSALGLSEETQYF.